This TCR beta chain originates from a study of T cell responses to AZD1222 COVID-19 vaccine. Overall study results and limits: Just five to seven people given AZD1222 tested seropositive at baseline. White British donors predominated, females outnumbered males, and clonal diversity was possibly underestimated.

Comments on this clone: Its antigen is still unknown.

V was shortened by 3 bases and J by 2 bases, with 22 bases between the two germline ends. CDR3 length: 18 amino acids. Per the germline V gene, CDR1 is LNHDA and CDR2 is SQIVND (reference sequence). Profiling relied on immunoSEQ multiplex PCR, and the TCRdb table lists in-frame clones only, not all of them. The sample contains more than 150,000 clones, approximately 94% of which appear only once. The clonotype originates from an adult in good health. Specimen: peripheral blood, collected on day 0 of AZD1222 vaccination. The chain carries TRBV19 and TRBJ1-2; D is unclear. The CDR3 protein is CASSMARLFLTPNYGYTF. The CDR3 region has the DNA TGTGCCAGTAGTATGGCTCGTCTCTTCCTCACCCCAAACTATGGCTACACCTTC.